This TCR beta chain was captured in a study of blood T cell repertoires in COVID-19. Only in-frame clones appear in the TCRdb table, and some are missing; sequencing was by immunoSEQ multiplex PCR. The repertoire includes about 270,000 clones, 85% to 90% of them detected once, and about 4% sits in the top ten. Trimming stripped 7 bases from V and 5 bases from J, with 18 bases between. The CDR3 runs to 14 residues. Germline CDR1 is MNHEY and CDR2 is SVGAGI. The sequence came from a young woman with acute COVID-19. V usage is TRBV6-5 and J usage is TRBJ2-7; D is perhaps TRBD1 (6 bases). The material sequenced was PBMCs or T cells enriched from blood (not recorded which). The CDR3: CASKPPRGRDEQYF. The CDR3 nucleotides are TGTGCCAGCAAACCCCCAAGGGGGAGAGACGAGCAGTACTTC.